This TCR beta chain derives from a study of OX40 agonist ivuxolimab in advanced cancers. Sequencing used immunoSEQ multiplex PCR; TCRdb keeps in-frame clones, though not all of them. The table lists around 100,000 clones, 90% of them singletons. The CDR3 runs to 11 residues. V lost 6 bases and J lost 0, with 0 bases in between. From germline, CDR1 is MDHEN and CDR2 SYDVKM. The source of this sequence is an adult with an advanced solid tumor such as melanoma, head and neck, liver or kidney cancer. This sequence joins TRBV28 and TRBJ2-1, with no clear D. The specimen was CD4+ or CD8+ T cells sorted from blood, collected in a trial of the OX40 agonist ivuxolimab. Here the CDR3 reads CASSSYNEQFF. CDR3 in DNA: TGTGCCAGCAGCTCCTACAATGAGCAGTTCTTC. Based on the CDR3 plus reference TRBV28 and TRBJ2-1, the full variable domain is DVKVTQSSRYLVKRTGEKVFLECVQDMDHENMFWYRQDPGLGLRLIYFSYDVKMKEKGDIPEGYSVSREKKERFSLILESASTNQTSMYLCASSSYNEQFFGPGTRLTVL.